This T cell receptor beta chain was obtained from a study of OX40 agonist ivuxolimab in advanced cancers. For the wider study: The costimulatory receptor OX40 (CD134) was targeted by ivuxolimab, a fully human IgG2 agonistic monoclonal antibody. Intravenous ivuxolimab was administered to patients every 2 weeks at six dose levels: 0.01, 0.1, 0.3, 1.5, 3 and 10 mg/kg. Among the 52 dose-escalation patients, around 20 had hepatocellular carcinoma, around 15 melanoma, 9 renal cell carcinoma and 9 head and neck cancer. A male proportion of approximately 83% and a mean age of approximately 60 years, ranging from 23 to 79, were recorded for the dose-escalation cohort. Patients were allowed to have had prior anti-PD-1, anti-PD-L1 or anti-CTLA-4 therapy, and around two fifths of the dose-escalation patients had been treated with checkpoint inhibitors. Three dose-escalation patients achieved partial responses, one with hepatocellular carcinoma and two with cutaneous melanoma. The point of sequencing TCRbeta in the periphery was to test whether ivuxolimab changed TCR sequence diversity and drove clonal T-cell expansion. The paper describes the monotherapy dose-escalation part (N of about 52 patients) of the phase I trial of ivuxolimab. The study at large found these results: Which antigens the clonally expanded peripheral T cells were specific for was not determined. At doses from 0.1 to 3.0 mg/kg, clonal expansion was seen in both CD4+ and CD8+ blood T cells between baseline and week 6. After ivuxolimab, more expanded clones were found on average in CD8+ T cells than in CD4+ T cells. In the 0.1-3.0 mg/kg groups, partial responders were among the patients with the lowest normalized peripheral clonal expansion, particularly in CD8+ T cells. Low levels of normalized T-cell clonal expansion were also seen in some patients who did not respond.

This clone is a singleton in its sample. Its antigen remains unidentified. Base qualities are not at hand, and no much larger clone is one base apart. For sequencing of the TCRbeta CDR3 region, genomic DNA was extracted from the sorted cells. TCRbeta CDR3 regions were sequenced using the immunoSEQ Assay. The clones in this table, taken by TCRdb from immuneACCESS, are in-frame only. Not every clone is retained; where verified, under half of the shortfall comes from an unresolved V gene, and the cause of the rest is unknown. The sample contains 74,000 or so clones, around 85% of them found a single time. Approximately 2% of the sample goes to the ten largest clones. Based on the germline V gene, the CDR1 and CDR2 sequences are SQVTM and ANQGSEA. The CDR3, cysteine through phenylalanine, is 12 amino acids long. Only the CDR3 DNA is retained, 36 bases long and in frame from the first base. The germline V and J ends show losses of 5 bases and 7 bases respectively, and no gene match explains 2 bases of the junction.

The trial excluded patients who had a history of autoimmune disease or were on systemic immunosuppression. Peripheral blood for TCR sequencing was collected from all dose cohorts at baseline, on cycle 4 day 1, and on cycle 7 day 1. Samples came from an open-label, multicenter, first-in-human phase I dose-escalation trial of ivuxolimab. The trial enrolled adults with locally advanced or metastatic head and neck squamous cell, hepatocellular, melanoma or renal cell carcinoma. Before TCR sequencing, CD4+ T cells and CD8+ T cells were sorted from peripheral blood as separate populations. The receptor's source is an adult with an advanced solid tumor such as melanoma, head and neck, liver or kidney cancer. Sequencing was performed on CD4+ or CD8+ T cells sorted from blood, taken in a trial of the OX40 agonist ivuxolimab. In this chain, TRBV29-1 is recombined with TRBJ2-1; 10 nucleotides in the junction match TRBD2. The CDR3 sequence is CSVTSGINEQFF. The DNA sequence is given as TGCAGCGTTACTAGCGGGATAAATGAGCAGTTCTTC.